By share, the clone carrying this T cell receptor (beta chain) counts as medium-sized (0.01 to 0.1%). These data come from a study of sequential checkpoint blockade in melanoma. On the study more broadly: Arm A got nivolumab then ipilimumab; arm B the reverse, 1:1. About two dozen patients had matched tumor biopsies before treatment and at week 13 after nivolumab or ipilimumab alone. Both treatment sequences were followed by maintenance nivolumab. TCRbeta immunosequencing was performed on DNA from roughly 90 pretreatment melanoma tumor samples.

Produced via immunoSEQ multiplex PCR; TCRdb's table is partial and in-frame only. The sample yields roughly 3,200 clones, 20% seen once. V gave up 6 bases and J gave up 4 bases, with 21 bases separating them. Germline CDR1 is MDHEN and CDR2 is SYDVKM. The CDR3 runs to 16 residues. The treatment: randomized to nivolumab then ipilimumab (arm A) or the reverse (arm B). The sample in question was tumor tissue (inferred from file names), obtained from a patient given nivolumab and ipilimumab in sequence. The V call is TRBV28, the J call TRBJ2-5, with D tentatively TRBD2 (5 bases). This receptor was taken from a human donor with melanoma. The CDR3 sequence: CASRHHDGMGVETQYF. In DNA, the CDR3 is TGTGCCAGCAGACACCACGACGGGATGGGCGTAGAGACCCAGTACTTC.